This TCR beta chain originates from a study of CD8 T cells in ankylosing spondylitis listed by TCRdb under 2017. Study-level background: T cell receptor beta repertoires were profiled in healthy donors and ankylosing spondylitis patients so that disease-linked TCR variants could be found. In total, the full study cohort was made up of roughly 100 healthy donors and more than 20 ankylosing spondylitis patients. Peripheral blood was sampled, and synovial fluid was also collected from ankylosing spondylitis patients. What the authors observed across the whole study: The disease-linked clones showed a CD8+ phenotype and occurred at relatively low frequencies in peripheral blood. Some of the motif variants had been reported before in the synovial fluid and blood of reactive arthritis patients, a finding that suggests common disease-initiation mechanisms. A TCR beta motif made up of seven or eight highly homologous amino acid variants appeared to be characteristic of blood from ankylosing spondylitis patients. The disease-linked clones were reported as significantly enriched in matched synovial fluid samples from ankylosing spondylitis patients.

This clonotype was counted at least ten times. The clone's antigen remains unknown. No per-base quality is available; no much larger clone lies one base away. The germline V gene encodes CDR1 SQVTM and CDR2 ANQGSEA. The CDR3, cysteine through phenylalanine, is 15 amino acids long. Kept here is only the CDR3 DNA, which spans 45 bases and is read in frame from base 1. The junction carries 22 bases between V and J, which are trimmed by 4 bases and 9 bases respectively. TCRdb shows the sequencer as Illumina HiSeq 2500. TCR beta libraries were prepared by quantitative 5'-RACE with molecular barcodes. The authors processed their data as follows. A new computational method, built on a probabilistic model of VDJ rearrangement, was used to identify disease-linked TCR variants. TCRdb reprocessing: public reads trimmed at Q25 with fastp, clones called with MiXCR, in-frame beta chains kept. Here each entry gathers all rows of one CDR3 protein and keeps the most common genes and DNA. TCRdb assigned the V and J calls; the authors' analysis was not used. The sample has over 400,000 distinct CDR3 sequences on record, 26% of them singletons. The ten largest account for roughly 0.8% of the sample.

The sequence derives from a male donor with ankylosing spondylitis. The chain employs TRBV29-1 and TRBJ2-1, with a tentative D gene TRBD2 over 6 matching bases. Sequencing used blood, either unsorted or a sorted T cell fraction (not recorded which). The CDR3 region reads CSVGEGWGMGGEQFF. The nucleotide sequence is given as TGCAGCGTTGGTGAGGGTTGGGGGATGGGGGGTGAGCAGTTCTTC.